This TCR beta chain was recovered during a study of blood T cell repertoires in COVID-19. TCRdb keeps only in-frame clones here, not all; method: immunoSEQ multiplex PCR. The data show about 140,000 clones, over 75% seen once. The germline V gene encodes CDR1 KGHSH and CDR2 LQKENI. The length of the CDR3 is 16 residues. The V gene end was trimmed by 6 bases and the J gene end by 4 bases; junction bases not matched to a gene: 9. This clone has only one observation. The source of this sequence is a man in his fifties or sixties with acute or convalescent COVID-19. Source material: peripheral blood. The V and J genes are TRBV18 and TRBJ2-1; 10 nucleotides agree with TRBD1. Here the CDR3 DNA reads TGTGCCAGCTCCCGAACGGGACAGGGGTTTTACAATGAGCAGTTCTTC. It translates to CASSRTGQGFYNEQFF.